The clone carrying this T cell receptor (beta chain) showed up many times. The antigen is unknown. The assay was run at deep level. The method was immunoSEQ multiplex PCR; TCRdb's version includes in-frame clones alone and lacks a portion of them. The table records over a million clones, about 70% of them present only once. This record belongs to a study of shared clonotypes between healthy human individuals. The CDR3 extends over 14 amino acids. CDR1 is SGHTA, CDR2 FQGNSA, per germline. V was pared by 5 bases and J by 6 bases, with 13 bases between. Findings and limits, study-wide: Compared with memory subsets, naive subsets generally had larger estimated richness. Sequencing depth was expected to affect clonotype sharing among donors.

CD4+ cells were split into CD45RA+ naive and CD45RA-negative memory subsets. The source of this sequence is a man younger than 30 in good health. Sequenced: memory CD4+ T cells sorted from blood. Indicated subset: CD45RA-negative fraction. V and J are TRBV7-2 and TRBJ2-2, with no clear D. CDR3 DNA: TGTGCCAGCAGCCAACTATTTGGGTCCGGGGAGCTGTTTTTT. Its protein product is CASSQLFGSGELFF.